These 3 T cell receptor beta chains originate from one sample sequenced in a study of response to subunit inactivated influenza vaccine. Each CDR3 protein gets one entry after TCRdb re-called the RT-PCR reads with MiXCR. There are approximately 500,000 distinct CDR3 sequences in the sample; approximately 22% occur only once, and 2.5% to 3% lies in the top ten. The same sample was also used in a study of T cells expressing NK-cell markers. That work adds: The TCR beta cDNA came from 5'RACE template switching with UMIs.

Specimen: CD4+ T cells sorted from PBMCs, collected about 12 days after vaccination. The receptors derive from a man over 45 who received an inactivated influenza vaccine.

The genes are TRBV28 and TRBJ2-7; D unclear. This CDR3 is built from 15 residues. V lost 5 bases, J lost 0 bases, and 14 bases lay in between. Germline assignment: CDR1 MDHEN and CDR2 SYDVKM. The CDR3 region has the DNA TGTGCCAGCAGTGGTACCTGGGTGAGCTCCTACGAGCAGTACTTC. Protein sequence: CASSGTWVSSYEQYF.

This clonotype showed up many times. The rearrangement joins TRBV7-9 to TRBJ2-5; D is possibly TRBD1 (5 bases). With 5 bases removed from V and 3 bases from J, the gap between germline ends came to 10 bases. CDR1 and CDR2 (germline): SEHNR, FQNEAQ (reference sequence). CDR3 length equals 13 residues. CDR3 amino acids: CASSGQGKETQYF. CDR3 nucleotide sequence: TGTGCCAGCAGCGGTCAGGGAAAAGAGACCCAGTACTTC.

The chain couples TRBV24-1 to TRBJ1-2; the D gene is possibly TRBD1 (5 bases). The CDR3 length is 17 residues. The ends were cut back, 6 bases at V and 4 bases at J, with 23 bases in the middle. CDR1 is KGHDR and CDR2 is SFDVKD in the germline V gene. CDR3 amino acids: CATSTSNPADSIYGYTF. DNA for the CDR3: TGTGCCACCAGTACTTCGAACCCGGCCGACAGCATCTATGGCTACACCTTC.